Following are 11 T cell receptor beta chains from one sample sequenced in a study of cytomegalovirus exposure and HLA in healthy donors. It was with 60 Vbeta and 13 Jbeta primers that the PCR ran. TCRdb keeps only in-frame clones here, not all; method: immunoSEQ multiplex PCR. The table shows over 130,000 clones, with 70% to 85% occurring only once. Sequenced: PBMCs. These receptors all stem from a man younger than 40 in good health and CMV-seropositive.

This sequence joins TRBV7-9 and TRBJ2-3, with 7 bases matching TRBD2. The CDR3 is 15 amino acids. Trimming at V came to 4 bases and at J to 2 bases, leaving 6 bases not matched to a gene. CDR1 SEHNR and CDR2 FQNEAQ come from the germline V gene (reference sequence). The CDR3 nucleotides read TGTGCCAGCAGCTACCTAGCGGCTCACACAGATACGCAGTATTTT. Translation gives CASSYLAAHTDTQYF.

The chain uses TRBV25-1 and TRBJ2-5; D remains unclear. The germline CDR1 and CDR2 sequences are MGHDK and SYGVNS. The CDR3 length is 16 residues. Trimming took 7 bases from V and 2 from J, leaving 20 bases between them. The CDR3 spells CASTAIDSPTQETQYF. Written as DNA, the CDR3 is TGTGCCAGCACGGCTATCGACTCGCCCACACAAGAGACCCAGTACTTC. Looking up the rest from reference TRBV25-1 and TRBJ2-5 gives the full variable domain: EADIYQTPRYLVIGTGKKITLECSQTMGHDKMYWYQQDPGMELHLIHYSYGVNSTEKGDLSSESTVSRIRTEHFPLTLESARPSHTSQYLCASTAIDSPTQETQYFGPGTRLLVL.

This sequence joins TRBV25-1 and TRBJ1-1; a possible D gene is TRBD1 (6 bases). The germline V gene encodes CDR1 MGHDK and CDR2 SYGVNS. Trimming stripped 1 base from V and 10 bases from J, with 19 bases between. The CDR3 contains 15 residues. The CDR3 spells CASSEFGPGDLGAFF. For the CDR3, the DNA is TGTGCCAGCAGTGAATTTGGCCCAGGGGATTTAGGAGCTTTCTTT.

The genes are TRBV27 and TRBJ2-7; 13 bases line up with TRBD2. Germline V lookup: CDR1 MNHEY, CDR2 SMNVEV (reference sequence). The CDR3 is 17 amino acids. The J segment lost 4 bases and the V segment lost 2 bases, leaving 8 bases of the junction unmatched. The CDR3 coding sequence is TGTGCCAGCAGTTTAACGGGACTAGCGGGAAGTTCATACGAGCAGTACTTC. Encoded protein: CASSLTGLAGSSYEQYF.

The chain has TRBV7-3 and TRBJ2-3; 10 bases agree with TRBD2. Germline loops: CDR1 SGHTA, CDR2 FQGTGA. This CDR3 contains 14 residues. V trimming: 7 bases; J trimming: 2 bases; junction bases outside the gene matches: 3. The CDR3 loop is CASKGLAVTDTQYF. In nucleotides, the CDR3 is TGTGCCAGCAAAGGACTAGCGGTCACAGATACGCAGTATTTT.

This chain joins TRBV4-1 and TRBJ2-1; 7 bases agree with TRBD2. Germline V CDR1 and CDR2: MGHRA, YSYEKL. CDR3 length equals 13 residues. Trimming cost V 1 base and J 9 bases; bases outside gene matches: 3. Written as DNA, the CDR3 is TGCGCCAGCAGCCAAGGACTAGCCCGTGAGCAGTTCTTC. Its translation is CASSQGLAREQFF.

The chain joins TRBV28 to TRBJ1-5; 9 nucleotides line up with TRBD1. The germline V gene encodes CDR1 MDHEN and CDR2 SYDVKM. The CDR3 covers 14 residues. The V and J ends lost 5 bases and 6 bases, in that order; junction bases with no gene match: 5. This CDR3 reads CASSNRGQSQPQHF. CDR3 nucleotide sequence: TGTGCCAGCAGTAACAGGGGGCAAAGTCAGCCCCAGCATTTT.

This clone was seen only once. The chain employs TRBV2 and TRBJ2-7, with D perhaps matching TRBD1 (6 bases). The CDR3 totals 12 residues. Germline V CDR1 and CDR2: SNHLY, FYNNEI. Trimming removed 5 bases from V and 4 bases from J, with 9 bases in between. The CDR3 region is CASSLQGYEQYF. Here the CDR3 DNA reads TGTGCCAGCAGTCTACAGGGTTACGAGCAGTACTTC.

Only one count was recorded for this clone. The gene calls are TRBV28 and TRBJ2-5; the match to TRBD2 covers 12 bases. The germline gives CDR1 MDHEN, CDR2 SYDVKM. V shed 8 bases and J 4 bases; nucleotides not matched to a gene: 8. The CDR3 has 15 residues. The CDR3 DNA sequence: TGTGCCAGCTCCCTAGCGGGGGGGCCGGGAGAGACCCAGTACTTC. Translating it yields CASSLAGGPGETQYF. The full variable domain, rest sourced from reference TRBV28 and TRBJ2-5, is DVKVTQSSRYLVKRTGEKVFLECVQDMDHENMFWYRQDPGLGLRLIYFSYDVKMKEKGDIPEGYSVSREKKERFSLILESASTNQTSMYLCASSLAGGPGETQYFGPGTRLLVL.

This chain uses TRBV27 with TRBJ2-7; TRBD2 aligns across 10 bases. V lost 4 bases, J lost 0 bases, and 6 bases stayed unmatched. Germline lookup yields CDR1 MNHEY and CDR2 SMNVEV (reference sequence). This CDR3 has 16 residues. The CDR3 DNA reads TGTGCCAGCAGTTCGCTCGGACTAGCGGTCTCCTACGAGCAGTACTTC. Translation: CASSSLGLAVSYEQYF.

J is TRBJ2-3 and V is TRBV18, with 9 bases lining up with TRBD2. Per the germline V gene, CDR1 is KGHSH and CDR2 is LQKENI. The CDR3 is made up of 16 amino acids. J was trimmed by 1 base and V by 5 bases; bases with no gene match: 7. The CDR3 bases are TGTGCCAGCTCAAACGAAGCGGGGGGTGGCACAGATACGCAGTATTTT. Translation gives CASSNEAGGGTDTQYF.